This paragraph reports one T cell receptor beta chain. As handled by the study authors: Amplified reference gene primers provided the basis for estimating nucleated cell counts. The repertoire was sequenced with immunoSEQ multiplex PCR; TCRdb's copy has only in-frame clones and lacks some. D and trimming come from the DNA, and the V and J calls and clone size come from that table. The sample contains roughly 140,000 clones, 75% to 85% of which appear only once. Germline lookup yields CDR1 SGHTA and CDR2 FQGNSA. Trimming removed 4 bases from V and 6 bases from J; junction bases left unmatched: 19. This CDR3 contains 19 residues. The sample is drawn from a study of blood T cell repertoires in COVID-19. For the study at large: COVID-19 samples, acute and convalescent, were from the United States, Italy and Spain. In each case, the material was cDNA or gDNA derived from T cells, B-cell-depleted T cells, or PBMCs.

The sequence was collected from a man aged 45-65 years with acute or convalescent COVID-19. This chain joins TRBV7-2 and TRBJ2-2; 8 bases line up with TRBD1. Specimen: peripheral blood. CDR3 in DNA: TGTGCCAGCAGCTCTCAGAGGGACAGGACCCCCCGCGTCTCCGGGGAGCTGTTTTTT. It encodes CASSSQRDRTPRVSGELFF.